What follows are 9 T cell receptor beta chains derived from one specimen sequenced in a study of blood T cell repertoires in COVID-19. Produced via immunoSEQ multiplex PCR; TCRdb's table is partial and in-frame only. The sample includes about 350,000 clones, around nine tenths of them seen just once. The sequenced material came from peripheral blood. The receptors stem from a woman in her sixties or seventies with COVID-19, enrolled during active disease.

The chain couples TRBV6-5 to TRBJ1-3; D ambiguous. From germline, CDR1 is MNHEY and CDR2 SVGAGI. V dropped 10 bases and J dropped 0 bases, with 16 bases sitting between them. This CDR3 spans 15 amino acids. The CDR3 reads CAIAGGFFSGNTIYF. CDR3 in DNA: TGTGCCATCGCGGGCGGATTCTTCTCTGGAAACACCATATATTTT.

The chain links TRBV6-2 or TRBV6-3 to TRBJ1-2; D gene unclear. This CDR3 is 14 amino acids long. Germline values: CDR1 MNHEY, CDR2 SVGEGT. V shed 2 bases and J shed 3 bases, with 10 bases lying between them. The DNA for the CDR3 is TGTGCCAGCAGTTACGGGAGCGCCGACTATGGCTACACCTTC. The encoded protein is CASSYGSADYGYTF.

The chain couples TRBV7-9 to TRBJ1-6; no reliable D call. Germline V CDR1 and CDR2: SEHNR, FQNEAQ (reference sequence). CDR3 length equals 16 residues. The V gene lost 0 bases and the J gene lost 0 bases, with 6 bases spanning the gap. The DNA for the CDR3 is TGTGCCAGCAGCTTAGCACGGGGCTCCTATAATTCACCCCTCCACTTT. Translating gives CASSLARGSYNSPLHF.

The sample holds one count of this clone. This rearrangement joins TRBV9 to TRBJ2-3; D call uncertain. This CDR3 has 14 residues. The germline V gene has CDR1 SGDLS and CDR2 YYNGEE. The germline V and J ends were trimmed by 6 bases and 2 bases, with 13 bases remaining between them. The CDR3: CASTSLTHTDTQYF. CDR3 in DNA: TGTGCCAGCACCTCGTTAACACACACAGATACGCAGTATTTT.

For the CDR3, the DNA is TGTGCCAGCAGGGGGGACAGCCTATCACCCCTCCACTTT. It codes for CASRGDSLSPLHF. This rearrangement joins TRBV2 to TRBJ1-6; 7 positions match TRBD1. The germline V gene encodes CDR1 SNHLY and CDR2 FYNNEI. CDR3 length equals 13 residues. The V and J ends lost 6 bases and 10 bases, in that order; junction bases with no gene match: 6. The variable domain in full, completed from reference TRBV2 and TRBJ1-6, reads EPEVTQTPSHQVTQMGQEVILRCVPISNHLYFYWYRQILGQKVEFLVSFYNNEISEKSEIFDDQFSVERPDGSNFTLKIRSTKLEDSAMYFCASRGDSLSPLHFGNGTRLTVT.

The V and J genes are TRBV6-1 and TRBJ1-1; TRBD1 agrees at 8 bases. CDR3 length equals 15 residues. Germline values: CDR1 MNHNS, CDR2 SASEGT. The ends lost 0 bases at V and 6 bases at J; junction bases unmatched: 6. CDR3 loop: CASSEANRGKAEAFF. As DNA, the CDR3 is TGTGCCAGCAGTGAAGCAAACAGGGGGAAGGCTGAAGCTTTCTTT.

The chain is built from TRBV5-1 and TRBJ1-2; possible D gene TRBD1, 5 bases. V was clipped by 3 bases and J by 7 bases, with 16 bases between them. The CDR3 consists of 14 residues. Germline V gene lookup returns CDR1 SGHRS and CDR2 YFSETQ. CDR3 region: CASSSAGGIGGYTF. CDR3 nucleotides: TGCGCCAGCAGCTCCGCGGGGGGGATTGGTGGCTACACCTTC.

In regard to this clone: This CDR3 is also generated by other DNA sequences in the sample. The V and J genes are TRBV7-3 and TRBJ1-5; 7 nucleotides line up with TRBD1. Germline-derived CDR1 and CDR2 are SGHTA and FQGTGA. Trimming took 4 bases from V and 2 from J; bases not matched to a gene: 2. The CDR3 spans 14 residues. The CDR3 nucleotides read TGTGCCAGCAGCTCAGGGGGAGGCAATCAGCCCCAGCATTTT. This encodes CASSSGGGNQPQHF.

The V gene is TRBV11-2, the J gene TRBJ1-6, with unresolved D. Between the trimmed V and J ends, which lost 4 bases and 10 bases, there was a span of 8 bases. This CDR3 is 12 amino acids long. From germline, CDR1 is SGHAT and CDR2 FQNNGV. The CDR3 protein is CASSSLSSPLHF. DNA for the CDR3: TGTGCCAGCAGCTCCTTGTCCTCACCCCTCCACTTT.